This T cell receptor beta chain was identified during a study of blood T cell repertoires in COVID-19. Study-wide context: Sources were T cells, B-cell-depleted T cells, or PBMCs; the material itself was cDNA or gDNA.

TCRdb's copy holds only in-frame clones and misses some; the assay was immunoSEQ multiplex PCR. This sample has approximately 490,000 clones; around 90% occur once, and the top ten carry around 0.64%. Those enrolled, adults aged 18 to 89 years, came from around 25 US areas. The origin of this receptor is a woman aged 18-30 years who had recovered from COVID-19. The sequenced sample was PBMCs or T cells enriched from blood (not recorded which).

The CDR3 spells CASSLDFEGTGVGYTF. For the CDR3, the DNA is TGTGCCAGCAGCTTAGATTTTGAAGGGACAGGGGTTGGCTACACCTTC. This chain connects TRBV5-4 to TRBJ1-2; 10 bases are a match to TRBD1. The germline CDR1 and CDR2 sequences are SGHNT and YYREEE (reference sequence). The CDR3 loop spans 16 amino acids. V dropped 2 bases and J dropped 7; count of bases not matched to a gene: 11.